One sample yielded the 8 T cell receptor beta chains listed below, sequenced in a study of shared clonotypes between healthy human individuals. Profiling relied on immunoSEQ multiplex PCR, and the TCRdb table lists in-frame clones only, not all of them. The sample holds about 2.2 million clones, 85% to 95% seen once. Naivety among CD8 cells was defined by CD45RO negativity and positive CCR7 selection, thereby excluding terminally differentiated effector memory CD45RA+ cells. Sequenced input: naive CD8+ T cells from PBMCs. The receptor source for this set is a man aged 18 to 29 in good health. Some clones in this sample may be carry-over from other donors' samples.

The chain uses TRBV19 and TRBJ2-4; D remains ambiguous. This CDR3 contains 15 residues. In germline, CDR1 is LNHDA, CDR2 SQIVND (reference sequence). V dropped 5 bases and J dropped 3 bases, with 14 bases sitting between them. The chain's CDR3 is CASSFTVSGKNIQYF. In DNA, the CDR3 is TGTGCCAGTAGTTTCACGGTTTCGGGCAAAAACATTCAGTACTTC.

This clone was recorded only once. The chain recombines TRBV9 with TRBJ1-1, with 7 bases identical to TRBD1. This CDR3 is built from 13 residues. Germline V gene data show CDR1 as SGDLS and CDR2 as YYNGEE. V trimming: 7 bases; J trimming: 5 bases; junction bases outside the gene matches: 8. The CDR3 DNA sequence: TGTGCCAGCCAACAGGGGATAGGTACTGAAGCTTTCTTT. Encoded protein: CASQQGIGTEAFF.

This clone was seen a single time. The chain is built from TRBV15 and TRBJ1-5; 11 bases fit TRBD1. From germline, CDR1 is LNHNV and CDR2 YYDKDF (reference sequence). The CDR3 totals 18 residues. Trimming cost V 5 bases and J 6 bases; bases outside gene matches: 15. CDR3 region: CATSPGTGGPERFQPQHF. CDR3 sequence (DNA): TGTGCCACCAGCCCGGGGACAGGGGGACCGGAACGTTTTCAGCCCCAGCATTTT.

The CDR3 region has the DNA TGTGCCAGCAGCTTATTCGGTGGAGGGGGTACAGATACGCAGTATTTT. It specifies CASSLFGGGGTDTQYF. This rearrangement joins TRBV7-3 to TRBJ2-3; the D call may be TRBD1 or TRBD2 (6 bases each). Germline assignment: CDR1 SGHTA and CDR2 FQGTGA. CDR3 length equals 16 residues. The V and J ends lost 2 bases and 3 bases respectively, with 15 bases between them. The full variable domain, completed using reference TRBV7-3 and TRBJ2-3, is GAGVSQTPSNKVTEKGKYVELRCDPISGHTALYWYRQSLGQGPEFLIYFQGTGAADDSGLPNDRFFAVRPEGSVSTLKIQRTERGDSAVYLCASSLFGGGGTDTQYFGPGTRLTVL.

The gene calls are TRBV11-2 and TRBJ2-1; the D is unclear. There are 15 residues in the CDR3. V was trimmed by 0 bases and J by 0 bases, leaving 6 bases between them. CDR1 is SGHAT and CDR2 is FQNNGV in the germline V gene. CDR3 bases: TGTGCCAGCAGCTTAGAACCGGGCTCCTACAATGAGCAGTTCTTC. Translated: CASSLEPGSYNEQFF.

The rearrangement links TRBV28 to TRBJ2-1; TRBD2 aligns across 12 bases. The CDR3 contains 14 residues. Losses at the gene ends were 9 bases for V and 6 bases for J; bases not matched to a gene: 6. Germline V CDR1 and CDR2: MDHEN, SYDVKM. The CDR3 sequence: CARRLAGVFNEQFF. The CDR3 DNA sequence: TGTGCCAGGCGACTAGCGGGAGTTTTCAATGAGCAGTTCTTC.

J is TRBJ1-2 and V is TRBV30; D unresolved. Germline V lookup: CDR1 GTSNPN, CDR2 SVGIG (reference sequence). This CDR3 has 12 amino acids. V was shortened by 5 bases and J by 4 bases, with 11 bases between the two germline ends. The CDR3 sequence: CAWLVGFYGYTF. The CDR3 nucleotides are TGTGCCTGGCTGGTGGGGTTCTATGGCTACACCTTC. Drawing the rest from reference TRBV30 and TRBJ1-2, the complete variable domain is SQTIHQWPATLVQPVGSPLSLECTVEGTSNPNLYWYRQAAGRGLQLLFYSVGIGQISSEVPQNLSASRPQDRQFILSSKKLLLSDSGFYLCAWLVGFYGYTFGSGTRLTVV.

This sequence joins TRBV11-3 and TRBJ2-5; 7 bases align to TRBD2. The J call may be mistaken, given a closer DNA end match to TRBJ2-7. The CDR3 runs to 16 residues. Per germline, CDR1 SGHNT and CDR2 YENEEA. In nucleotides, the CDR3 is TGTGCCAGCAGCTTAGGAGGTCTGGCGGGAGCGGACGAGCAGTACTTC. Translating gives CASSLGGLAGADEQYF.